Listed here are 15 T cell receptor beta chains from one sample, sequenced in a study of control samples from healthy donors and cancer patients. Assay: immunoSEQ multiplex PCR; the TCRdb copy retains only in-frame clones and omits some. The sample lists fewer than 90,000 clones; roughly 90% were seen once. The sequenced sample was blood. The receptors were gathered from a woman aged 50 to 60 in good health.

The chain combines TRBV3-1 (or the pseudogene TRBV3-2) with TRBJ2-7; D is possibly TRBD2 (5 bases). The CDR3 is 15 residues long. Germline values: CDR1 LGHDT, CDR2 YNNKEL (reference sequence). V lost 1 base and J 4 bases, leaving 14 bases between the germline ends. The CDR3 DNA reads as TGTGCCAGCAGCCAAGTATCTAGCACCCTTTACGAGCAGTACTTC. Protein: CASSQVSSTLYEQYF.

V gene TRBV19 combines with J gene TRBJ1-1, with D uncertain. The CDR3 is 14 residues long. The V and J ends lost 4 bases and 4 bases respectively, with 13 bases between them. The germline V gene encodes CDR1 LNHDA and CDR2 SQIVND (reference sequence). The CDR3 spells CASSKTVLGTEAFF. CDR3 coding DNA: TGTGCCAGTAGTAAGACGGTCTTGGGCACTGAAGCTTTCTTT.

This clone appeared a few times. The chain uses TRBV12-3 or TRBV12-4 and TRBJ1-2, with 9 bases fitting TRBD1. V was clipped by 6 bases and J by 7 bases; unmatched bases: 6. The CDR3 is 13 amino acids. Written as DNA, the CDR3 is TGTGCCAGCAGCATGGGACAGGGCTTTGGCTACACCTTC. Translation gives CASSMGQGFGYTF.

This chain links TRBV7-2 with TRBJ2-7; TRBD2 matches 7 bases. The CDR3 contains 13 residues. Germline trimming cut 6 bases from V and 2 bases from J; bases unmatched to any gene: 4. From germline, CDR1 is SGHTA and CDR2 FQGNSA. The CDR3 DNA is TGTGCCAGCAGTGTAGGGACTACCTACGAGCAGTACTTC. Residues: CASSVGTTYEQYF.

The CDR3: CASSSQRATYNEQFF. The CDR3 nucleotides read TGTGCCAGCAGTTCTCAGAGGGCTACCTACAATGAGCAGTTCTTC. The rearrangement links TRBV2 to TRBJ2-1; tentatively, D is TRBD2 (5 bases). The CDR3 is made up of 15 amino acids. Trimming left V 5 bases short and J 2 bases short, with 13 bases between. Germline CDR1 SNHLY, CDR2 FYNNEI.

The CDR3 DNA follows: TGTGCCAGCAGCCCCATGTCGGACAGGGAGGCACCCCTCCACTTT. Translated, it gives CASSPMSDREAPLHF. The chain employs TRBV7-6 and TRBJ1-6, with 8 nucleotides matching TRBD1. The trim removed 5 bases at V and 11 bases at J, leaving 11 bases unmatched. This CDR3 region has 15 residues. The germline CDR1 and CDR2 sequences are SGHVS and FNYEAQ.

The chain employs TRBV19 and TRBJ1-2; D is unclear. Germline loops: CDR1 LNHDA, CDR2 SQIVND (reference sequence). V lost 1 base, J lost 4 bases, and 16 bases lay in between. The CDR3 sequence is 16 residues long. The chain's CDR3 is CASSIVGRDTRYGYTF. CDR3 DNA sequence: TGTGCCAGTAGTATAGTAGGTCGCGACACCCGCTATGGCTACACCTTC.

As to this clone: The same CDR3 arises from other DNA sequences in this sample as well. The chain employs TRBV5-1 and TRBJ1-2; D unclear. Trimming took 0 bases from V and 0 from J, leaving 3 bases between them. The CDR3 loop spans 13 amino acids. Looked up from germline, CDR1 is SGHRS and CDR2 is YFSETQ. CDR3 nucleotides: TGCGCCAGCAGCTTGGTTGCTAACTATGGCTACACCTTC. It yields the protein CASSLVANYGYTF.

The genes are TRBV10-1 and TRBJ1-2; D is unresolved. The CDR3 extends over 13 amino acids. With 0 bases removed from V and 8 bases from J, the gap between germline ends came to 10 bases. From germline, CDR1 is WNHNN and CDR2 SYGVQD (reference sequence). In DNA, the CDR3 is TGCGCCAGCAGTGAGTCCCGAGGGAAGGGCTACACCTTC. Residues: CASSESRGKGYTF.

The chain uses TRBV14 and TRBJ2-1, with TRBD2 matching over 13 bases. V trimming: 5 bases; J trimming: 9 bases; junction bases outside the gene matches: 7. The CDR3 covers 15 residues. Germline V gene lookup returns CDR1 SGHDN and CDR2 FVKESK. The CDR3 spells CASSSRTSGGIEQFF. The CDR3 region has the DNA TGTGCCAGCAGCAGTCGGACTAGCGGGGGAATTGAGCAGTTCTTC. The variable domain in full, with the rest retrieved from reference TRBV14 and TRBJ2-1, is EAGVTQFPSHSVIEKGQTVTLRCDPISGHDNLYWYRRVMGKEIKFLLHFVKESKQDESGMPNNRFLAERTGGTYSTLKVQPAELEDSGVYFCASSSRTSGGIEQFFGPGTRLTVL.

The rearrangement joins TRBV12-3 or TRBV12-4 to TRBJ1-1; D may be TRBD1 (5 bases). The CDR3 runs to 13 residues. V dropped 6 bases and J dropped 1 base, with 9 bases sitting between them. Here the CDR3 reads CASSGQTNTEAFF. DNA for the CDR3: TGTGCCAGCAGCGGACAAACGAACACTGAAGCTTTCTTT.

This CDR3 reads CASSLQDSSYEQYF. The CDR3 region has the DNA TGTGCCAGCAGCTTGCAGGACAGCTCTTACGAGCAGTACTTC. The chain employs TRBV11-2 and TRBJ2-7; D is possibly TRBD1 (6 bases). The CDR3 extends over 14 amino acids. Trimming removed 3 bases from V and 4 bases from J, with 13 bases in between. Germline V gene data show CDR1 as SGHAT and CDR2 as FQNNGV.

This chain joins TRBV4-2 and TRBJ2-5, with D hard to call. CDR1 and CDR2 (germline): LGHNA, YNFKEQ. Between the trimmed V and J ends, which lost 0 bases and 3 bases, there was a span of 5 bases. The CDR3 totals 13 residues. Here the CDR3 reads CASSQDPEETQYF. CDR3 in DNA: TGTGCCAGCAGCCAAGATCCAGAAGAGACCCAGTACTTC.

The chain combines TRBV9 with TRBJ1-2; perhaps TRBD1 as D (6 bases). V was shortened by 3 bases and J by 6 bases, with 18 bases between the two germline ends. CDR3 length equals 15 residues. Germline loops: CDR1 SGDLS, CDR2 YYNGEE. CDR3 sequence (DNA): TGTGCCAGCAGCGCCCGGGGGCTCCCAGGGGATGGCTACACCTTC. Its protein is CASSARGLPGDGYTF.

This chain uses TRBV21-1 with TRBJ1-5; no DNA check was done on the table's D call, TRBD1. TRBV21-1 is tagged as a pseudogene. The CDR3 consists of 16 residues. CDR3 in DNA: TGTGCCAGCAGCAAATGGATAGGGGTTAGCAATCAGCCCCAGCATTTT. Protein sequence: CASSKWIGVSNQPQHF.